The T cell receptor beta chain under discussion was sequenced for a study of blood T cell repertoires in COVID-19. The CDR3 covers 12 residues. Germline CDR1 reads SQVTM; CDR2 reads ANQGSEA. With respect to this clone: A read error may produce the germline difference seen at one junction end.

Profiling relied on immunoSEQ multiplex PCR, and the TCRdb table lists in-frame clones only, not all of them. The table has approximately 260,000 clones, roughly 86% seen once. The cohort comprised adults aged roughly 18 to 95 years residing in 20 to 25 US areas. Donors were grouped by their self-reported clinical history. The sequencing input was PBMCs or T cells enriched from blood (not recorded which). The sequence came from a woman aged 55-70 years who had recovered from COVID-19. V usage is TRBV29-1 and J usage is TRBJ1-2, with no clear D. The CDR3 DNA follows: TGCAGCGTTGAAACACGTAACGATGGCTACACCTTC. Amino acids: CSVETRNDGYTF.